Sequencing of this T cell receptor (beta chain) was carried out in a study of response to subunit inactivated influenza vaccine. Notes on the study in general: Only a handful of new T cells, the authors suggested, are recruited with each seasonal influenza vaccination.

TCRdb itself ran the RT-PCR reads through MiXCR, one entry per CDR3 protein. Among 500,000 or so distinct CDR3 sequences listed, about 15% were seen once. Remarks on this clonotype: Its matching antigen is unknown.

Per the germline V gene, CDR1 is MDHEN and CDR2 is SYDVKM. This CDR3 comprises 15 residues. Trimming removed 5 bases from V and 2 bases from J; junction bases left unmatched: 5. The receptor was derived from a man in his fifties or sixties who received an inactivated influenza vaccine. The chain is built from TRBV28 and TRBJ2-1, with 8 bases that match TRBD1. The sample in question was CD4+ T cells sorted from PBMCs, obtained about 24 months after vaccination. Written as DNA, the CDR3 is TGTGCCAGCAGTATGGCGACAGGGGCCTACAATGAGCAGTTCTTC. The encoded protein is CASSMATGAYNEQFF.